A single TCR beta chain is shown here with its context. Its antigen is as yet unknown. These data are taken from a study of PD-L1 blockade in urothelial cancer. At the level of the study: Blood drawn 3 weeks (second dose) and 6 weeks after treatment start was analyzed.

Time point specified: peripheral blood 6 weeks after treatment start. The V gene's germline CDR1 is SGHKS and CDR2 YYEKEE (reference sequence). V lost 4 bases and J lost 4, with 18 bases in between. The CDR3 spans 15 residues. Study-wide results and caveats: Better survival was predicted by below-median pretreatment blood TCR clonality.

Method: immunoSEQ multiplex PCR; TCRdb's copy keeps in-frame clones and lacks some. The sample includes around 26,000 clones, approximately 86% seen only once; the top ten take 1.6%. The material was PBMCs, obtained around atezolizumab (anti-PD-L1) treatment. J is TRBJ2-7 and V is TRBV5-5; D not resolved. The TCR was taken from a man in his sixties or seventies with urothelial cancer. The DNA for the CDR3 is TGTGCCAGCAGCGACACTCTAATCGCCCCATACGAGCAGTACTTC. This gives the protein CASSDTLIAPYEQYF.